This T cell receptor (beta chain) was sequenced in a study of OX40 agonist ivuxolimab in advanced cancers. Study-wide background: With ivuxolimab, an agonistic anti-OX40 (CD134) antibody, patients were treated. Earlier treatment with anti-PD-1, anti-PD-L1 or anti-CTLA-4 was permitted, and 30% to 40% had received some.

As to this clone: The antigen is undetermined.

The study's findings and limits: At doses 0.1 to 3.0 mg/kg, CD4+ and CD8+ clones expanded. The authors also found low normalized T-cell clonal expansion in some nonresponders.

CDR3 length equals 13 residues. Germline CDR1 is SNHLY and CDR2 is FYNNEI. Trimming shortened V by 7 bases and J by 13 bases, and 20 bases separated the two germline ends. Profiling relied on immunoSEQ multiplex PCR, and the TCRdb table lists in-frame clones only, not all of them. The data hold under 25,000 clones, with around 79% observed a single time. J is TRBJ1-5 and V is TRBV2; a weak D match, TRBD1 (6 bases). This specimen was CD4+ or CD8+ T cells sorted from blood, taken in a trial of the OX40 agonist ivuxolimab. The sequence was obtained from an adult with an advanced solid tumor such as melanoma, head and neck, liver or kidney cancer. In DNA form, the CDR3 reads TGTGCCAGCACCCAAGGGGAAGTCCAGGGGCAGCATTTT. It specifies CASTQGEVQGQHF.